Here is one T cell receptor (beta chain) with its context. What it binds is unknown. The source of the sample is a study of T cell responses to AZD1222 COVID-19 vaccine. Study-wide points: Spike regions recognized by vaccine-associated CD4 TCRs spanned the protein, led by 160-218 and 743-854. AZD1222 recipients seropositive at baseline numbered only six or seven.

The germline CDR1 and CDR2 sequences are SGDLS and YYNGEE. The CDR3 totals 15 residues. V was pared by 0 bases and J by 4 bases, with 11 bases between. The assay was immunoSEQ multiplex PCR, and TCRdb's table has in-frame clones only and misses some. The table lists roughly 80,000 clones, roughly four fifths of them singletons. The receptor's source is an adult in good health. The chain combines TRBV9 with TRBJ1-3; the D is unclear. The specimen comprised peripheral blood, sampled on day 0 of AZD1222 vaccination. CDR3 bases: TGTGCCAGCAGCGTAGGGGTGGACCAGGGAAACACCATATATTTT. Translation gives CASSVGVDQGNTIYF.